The 8 T cell receptor beta chains reported below all come from one sample, sequenced in a study of blood T cell repertoires in COVID-19. Sequenced by immunoSEQ multiplex PCR; TCRdb stores in-frame clones only, minus some. The sample carries about 160,000 clones, about nine tenths recorded once. The sequenced sample consisted of peripheral blood. The receptors shown here come from a woman aged 70-85 years with acute or convalescent COVID-19.

The chain uses TRBV7-9 and TRBJ1-2; D unclear. The CDR3 is 13 amino acids. Trimming left V 5 bases short and J 3 bases short, with 10 bases between. Germline values: CDR1 SEHNR, CDR2 FQNEAQ (reference sequence). CDR3: CASSVQRDYGYTF. CDR3 DNA: TGTGCCAGCAGCGTCCAGAGGGACTATGGCTACACCTTC.

J is TRBJ2-5 and V is TRBV6-1, with D maybe TRBD1 (5 bases). With 7 bases removed from V and 2 bases from J, the gap between germline ends came to 14 bases. Per the germline V gene, CDR1 is MNHNS and CDR2 is SASEGT. There are 14 residues in the CDR3. The CDR3 reads CASNRARAQETQYF. DNA for the CDR3: TGTGCCAGCAATCGGGCCAGGGCTCAAGAGACCCAGTACTTC.

This rearrangement joins TRBV6-1 to TRBJ1-3, with D possibly TRBD1 on 5 matching bases. Trimming pared 2 bases from V and 0 bases from J, leaving 11 bases between. CDR3 length: 16 amino acids. Germline V CDR1 and CDR2: MNHNS, SASEGT. CDR3 DNA sequence: TGTGCCAGCAGTGAACTTCGGACACACTCTGGAAACACCATATATTTT. It is translated as CASSELRTHSGNTIYF.

The V and J genes are TRBV6-5 and TRBJ2-5; no clear D gene. The V gene lost 6 bases and the J gene lost 1 base, with 12 bases spanning the gap. The germline V gene has CDR1 MNHEY and CDR2 SVGAGI. The CDR3 is 14 residues long. The CDR3 bases are TGTGCCAGCAGCCCCCAGTGGGCCCAAGAGACCCAGTACTTC. The encoded protein is CASSPQWAQETQYF.

V and J are TRBV6-5 and TRBJ2-7; tentatively, D is TRBD1 (5 bases). The V and J ends lost 6 bases and 7 bases respectively, with 13 bases between them. Germline V gives CDR1 MNHEY, CDR2 SVGAGI. The CDR3 loop spans 12 amino acids. The CDR3 spells CASSQGIGEQYF. In nucleotides, the CDR3 is TGTGCCAGCAGCCAGGGTATCGGGGAGCAGTACTTC.

The V gene is TRBV3-1 (or the pseudogene TRBV3-2), the J gene TRBJ2-1; 7 bases agree with TRBD2. Germline V CDR1 and CDR2: LGHDT, YNNKEL (reference sequence). V lost 1 base and J lost 7; bases outside the gene matches: 10. This CDR3 region has 16 residues. The CDR3 protein is CASSQGGSAGRNEQFF. CDR3 nucleotides: TGTGCCAGCAGCCAAGGAGGATCAGCGGGGAGGAATGAGCAGTTCTTC.

The rearrangement uses TRBV7-2 and TRBJ1-5; no reliable D call. With 2 bases removed from V and 5 bases from J, the gap between germline ends came to 7 bases. This CDR3 region has 13 residues. Looked up from germline, CDR1 is SGHTA and CDR2 is FQGNSA. CDR3 loop: CASSLRRDQPQHF. CDR3 DNA sequence: TGTGCCAGCAGCTTAAGGAGAGATCAGCCCCAGCATTTT. The full variable domain, in which reference TRBV7-2 and TRBJ1-5 provide the parts outside the CDR3, is GAGVSQSPSNKVTEKGKDVELRCDPISGHTALYWYRQSLGQGLEFLIYFQGNSAPDKSGLPSDRFSAERTGGSVSTLTIQRTQQEDSAVYLCASSLRRDQPQHFGDGTRLSIL.

The chain couples TRBV9 to TRBJ2-2; D ambiguous. In germline, CDR1 is SGDLS, CDR2 YYNGEE. V gave up 3 bases and J gave up 4 bases, with 19 bases separating them. The CDR3 consists of 17 residues. CDR3 in amino acids: CASSAPRGFSPTGELFF. CDR3 nucleotides: TGTGCCAGCAGCGCCCCCCGCGGCTTCAGCCCCACCGGGGAGCTGTTTTTT. The variable domain in full, with the rest retrieved from reference TRBV9 and TRBJ2-2, is DSGVTQTPKHLITATGQRVTLRCSPRSGDLSVYWYQQSLDQGLQFLIQYYNGEERAKGNILERFSAQQFPDLHSELNLSSLELGDSALYFCASSAPRGFSPTGELFFGEGSRLTVL.